This T cell receptor beta chain was documented in a study of blood T cell repertoires in COVID-19. About the research overall: T cells, B-cell-depleted T cells, or PBMCs supplied cDNA or gDNA.

This CDR3 contains 14 residues. V lost 3 bases, J lost 5 bases, and 10 bases lay in between. Germline V gene lookup returns CDR1 KGHSH and CDR2 LQKENI. Original processing notes: The authors estimated nucleated cell counts from reference gene primer amplification. This table comes from immunoSEQ multiplex PCR, and its TCRdb copy is limited to in-frame clones, with some not included. The V and J calls and clone size were taken over from that table, and D and trimming were inferred from the DNA. The table lists roughly 67,000 clones, approximately 85% of them singletons. The V and J genes are TRBV18 and TRBJ2-2; possibly TRBD1 for D (6 bases). This TCR came from a man aged 50-59 years with acute or convalescent COVID-19. Sequencing was performed on peripheral blood. The CDR3 bases are TGTGCCAGCTCACCTCTTCAGGGGACCGGGGAGCTGTTTTTT. It encodes CASSPLQGTGELFF.